The clone carrying this TCR beta chain was seen ten or more times. The antigen remains undetermined. Template material for amplifying TCR beta CDR3 regions consisted of RNA transcripts. Carried out on the TCR CDR3, a first-round RT-PCR used the HTBI primer set. TCRdb re-called the multiplex PCR reads through MiXCR, storing one row per CDR3 protein. The profile shows about 510,000 distinct CDR3 sequences, 14% of them singletons. The data originate from a study of T cells in Graves' hyperthyroidism and ophthalmopathy. Each patient was aged 18 to 65 and had newly diagnosed hyperthyroidism of under 2 months' duration. Orbital computed tomography and thyroid ultrasound, together with serum TRAb and thyroxine and clinical symptoms, were used for diagnoses. The PBMCs studied were ones that came from 10 ml fresh peripheral blood. Study-wide findings and caveats: Ophthalmopathy onset followed model prediction by a median approximately 6.2 months.

The clonotype originates from a woman in her forties with Graves' hyperthyroidism. Sequenced input: blood.

This CDR3 reads CASSPAPRGIPSYEQYF. The CDR3 DNA is TGTGCCAGCAGTCCAGCTCCCAGGGGGATCCCCTCCTACGAGCAGTACTTC. The rearrangement joins TRBV12-3 or TRBV12-4 to TRBJ2-7; 7 bases map to TRBD1. This CDR3 region has 17 residues. V lost 5 bases, J lost 0 bases, and 13 bases stayed unmatched.